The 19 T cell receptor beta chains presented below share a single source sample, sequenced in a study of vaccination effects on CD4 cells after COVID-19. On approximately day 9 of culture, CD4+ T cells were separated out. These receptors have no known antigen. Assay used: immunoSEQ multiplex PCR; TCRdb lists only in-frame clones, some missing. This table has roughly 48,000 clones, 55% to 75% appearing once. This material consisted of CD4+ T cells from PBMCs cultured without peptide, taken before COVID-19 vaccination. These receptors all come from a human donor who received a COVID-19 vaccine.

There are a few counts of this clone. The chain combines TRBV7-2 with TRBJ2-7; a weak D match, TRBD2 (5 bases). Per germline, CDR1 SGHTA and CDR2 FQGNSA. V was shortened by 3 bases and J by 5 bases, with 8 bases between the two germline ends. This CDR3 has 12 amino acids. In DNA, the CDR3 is TGTGCCAGCAGCTTGACTATGGACGAGCAGTACTTC. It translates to CASSLTMDEQYF.

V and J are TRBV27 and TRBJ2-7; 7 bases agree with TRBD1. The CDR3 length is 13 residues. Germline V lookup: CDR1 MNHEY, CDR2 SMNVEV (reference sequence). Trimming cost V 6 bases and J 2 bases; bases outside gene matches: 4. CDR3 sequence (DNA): TGTGCCAGCAGGAGACAGGGTCCCTACGAGCAGTACTTC. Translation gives CASRRQGPYEQYF.

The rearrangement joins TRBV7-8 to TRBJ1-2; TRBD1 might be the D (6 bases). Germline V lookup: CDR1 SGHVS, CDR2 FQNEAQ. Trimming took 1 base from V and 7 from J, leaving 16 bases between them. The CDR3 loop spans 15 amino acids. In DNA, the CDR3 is TGTGCCAGCAGCTTAGGGGACCGGGGGCGTGGTGGCTACACCTTC. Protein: CASSLGDRGRGGYTF.

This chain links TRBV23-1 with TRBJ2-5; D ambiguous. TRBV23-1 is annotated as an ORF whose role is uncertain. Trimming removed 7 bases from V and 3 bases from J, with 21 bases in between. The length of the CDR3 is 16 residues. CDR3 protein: CASIRSQSGTEETQYF. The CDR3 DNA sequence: TGCGCCAGCATCCGCTCCCAGTCTGGTACTGAAGAGACCCAGTACTTC.

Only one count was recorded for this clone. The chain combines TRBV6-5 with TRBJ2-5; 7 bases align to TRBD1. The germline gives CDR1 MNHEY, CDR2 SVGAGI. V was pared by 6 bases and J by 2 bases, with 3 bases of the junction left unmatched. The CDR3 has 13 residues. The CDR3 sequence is CASSSTGQETQYF. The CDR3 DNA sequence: TGTGCCAGCAGCTCGACAGGGCAAGAGACCCAGTACTTC.

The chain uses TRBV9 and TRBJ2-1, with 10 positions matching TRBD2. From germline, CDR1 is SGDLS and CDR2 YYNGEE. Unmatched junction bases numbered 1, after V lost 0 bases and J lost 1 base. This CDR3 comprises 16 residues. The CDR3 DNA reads TGTGCCAGCAGCGTAGTAGCGGGAGGATCCTACAATGAGCAGTTCTTC. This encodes CASSVVAGGSYNEQFF.

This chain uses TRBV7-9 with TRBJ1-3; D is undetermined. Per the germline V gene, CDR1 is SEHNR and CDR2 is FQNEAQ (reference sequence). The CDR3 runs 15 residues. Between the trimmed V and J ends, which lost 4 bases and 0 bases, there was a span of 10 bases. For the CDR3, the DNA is TGTGCCAGCAGCTCAATCACGCTCTCTGGAAACACCATATATTTT. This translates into CASSSITLSGNTIYF.

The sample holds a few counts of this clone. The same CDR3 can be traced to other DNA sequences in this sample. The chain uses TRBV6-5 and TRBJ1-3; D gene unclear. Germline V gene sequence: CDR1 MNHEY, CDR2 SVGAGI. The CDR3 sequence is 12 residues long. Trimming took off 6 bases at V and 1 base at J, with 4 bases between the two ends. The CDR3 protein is CASRGSGNTIYF. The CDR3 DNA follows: TGTGCCAGCAGAGGGTCTGGAAACACCATATATTTT.

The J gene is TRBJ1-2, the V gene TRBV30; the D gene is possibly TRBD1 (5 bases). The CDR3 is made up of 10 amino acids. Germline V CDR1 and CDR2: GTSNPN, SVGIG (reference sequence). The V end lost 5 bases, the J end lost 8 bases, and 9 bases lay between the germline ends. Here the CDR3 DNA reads TGTGCCTGGTTCGGGGGAGGCTACACCTTC. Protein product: CAWFGGGYTF. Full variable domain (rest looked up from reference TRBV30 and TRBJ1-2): SQTIHQWPATLVQPVGSPLSLECTVEGTSNPNLYWYRQAAGRGLQLLFYSVGIGQISSEVPQNLSASRPQDRQFILSSKKLLLSDSGFYLCAWFGGGYTFGSGTRLTVV.

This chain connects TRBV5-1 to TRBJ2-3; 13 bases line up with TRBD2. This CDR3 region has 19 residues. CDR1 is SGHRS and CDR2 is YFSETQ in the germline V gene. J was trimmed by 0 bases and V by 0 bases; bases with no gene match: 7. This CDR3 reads CASSLGTSGGAYSTDTQYF. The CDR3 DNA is TGCGCCAGCAGCTTGGGAACTAGCGGGGGGGCGTATAGCACAGATACGCAGTATTTT.

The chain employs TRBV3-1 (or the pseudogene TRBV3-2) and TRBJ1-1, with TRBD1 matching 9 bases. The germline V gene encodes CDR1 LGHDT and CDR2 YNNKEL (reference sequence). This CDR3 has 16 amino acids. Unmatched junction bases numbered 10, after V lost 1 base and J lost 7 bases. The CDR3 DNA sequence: TGTGCCAGCAGCCAAGGTTCGGGACAGGGATTGGGTGAAGCTTTCTTT. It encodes CASSQGSGQGLGEAFF.

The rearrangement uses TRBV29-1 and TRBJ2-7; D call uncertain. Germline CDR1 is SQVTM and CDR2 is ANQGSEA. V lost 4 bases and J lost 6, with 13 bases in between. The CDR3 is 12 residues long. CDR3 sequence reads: CSVGTAILEQYF. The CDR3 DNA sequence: TGCAGCGTTGGTACAGCGATACTCGAGCAGTACTTC.

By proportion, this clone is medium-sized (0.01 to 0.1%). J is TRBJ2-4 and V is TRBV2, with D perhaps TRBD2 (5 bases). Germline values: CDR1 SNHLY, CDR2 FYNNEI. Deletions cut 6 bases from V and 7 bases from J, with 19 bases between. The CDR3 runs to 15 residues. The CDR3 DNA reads TGTGCCAGCAGCCGGACTGCCCCTCCAAATAACATTCAGTACTTC. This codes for CASSRTAPPNNIQYF.

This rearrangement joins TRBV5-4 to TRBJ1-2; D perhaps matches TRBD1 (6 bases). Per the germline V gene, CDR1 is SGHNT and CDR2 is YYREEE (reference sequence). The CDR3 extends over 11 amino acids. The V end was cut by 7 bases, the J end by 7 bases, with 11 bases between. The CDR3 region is CASRAGAGYTF. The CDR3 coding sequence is TGTGCCAGCCGGGCAGGGGCTGGCTACACCTTC.

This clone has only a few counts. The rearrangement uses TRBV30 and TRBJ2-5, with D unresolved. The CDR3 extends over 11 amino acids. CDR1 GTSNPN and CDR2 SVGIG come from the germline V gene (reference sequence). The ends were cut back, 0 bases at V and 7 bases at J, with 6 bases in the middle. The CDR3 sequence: CAWSVPGTQYF. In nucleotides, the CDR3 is TGTGCCTGGAGTGTGCCAGGGACCCAGTACTTC.

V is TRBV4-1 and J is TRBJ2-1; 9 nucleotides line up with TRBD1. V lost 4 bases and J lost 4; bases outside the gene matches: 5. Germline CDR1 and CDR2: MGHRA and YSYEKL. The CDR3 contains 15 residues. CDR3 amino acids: CASSPWDRVYNEQFF. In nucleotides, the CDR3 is TGCGCCAGCAGCCCCTGGGACAGGGTATACAATGAGCAGTTCTTC.

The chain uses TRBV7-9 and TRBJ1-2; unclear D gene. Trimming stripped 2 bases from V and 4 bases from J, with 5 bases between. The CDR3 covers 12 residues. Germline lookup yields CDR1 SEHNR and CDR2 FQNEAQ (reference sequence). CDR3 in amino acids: CASSLSSYGYTF. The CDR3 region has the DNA TGTGCCAGCAGCTTATCTTCCTATGGCTACACCTTC. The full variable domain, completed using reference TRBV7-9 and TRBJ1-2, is DTGVSQNPRHKITKRGQNVTFRCDPISEHNRLYWYRQTLGQGPEFLTYFQNEAQLEKSRLLSDRFSAERPKGSFSTLEIQRTEQGDSAMYLCASSLSSYGYTFGSGTRLTVV.

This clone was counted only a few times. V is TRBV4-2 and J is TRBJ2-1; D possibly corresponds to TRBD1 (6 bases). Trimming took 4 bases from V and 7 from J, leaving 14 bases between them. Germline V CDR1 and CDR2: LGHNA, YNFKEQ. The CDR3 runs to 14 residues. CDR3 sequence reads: CASSRETGQNEQFF. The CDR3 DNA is TGTGCCAGCAGCCGTGAAACAGGACAGAATGAGCAGTTCTTC.

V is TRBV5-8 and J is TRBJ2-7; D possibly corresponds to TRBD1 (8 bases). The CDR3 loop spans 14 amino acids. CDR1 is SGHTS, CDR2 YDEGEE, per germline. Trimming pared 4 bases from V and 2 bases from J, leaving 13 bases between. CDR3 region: CASSQRDRPYEQYF. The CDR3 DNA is TGTGCCAGCAGCCAGCGGGACAGGCCCTACGAGCAGTACTTC.